What follows are 22 T cell receptor beta chains derived from one specimen sequenced in a study of Ad26.COV2.S vaccination and SARS-CoV-2 variants. Treatment noted: about 20 received Ad26.COV2.S at low or high dose, single or two shots; 5 received placebo; per-sample allocation not given. Sampling occurred on day 63 after the first vaccine or placebo injection. Clones were sequenced by immunoSEQ multiplex PCR, and TCRdb holds only the in-frame ones, with some missing. The sample yields approximately 250,000 clones, approximately 90% seen once. The sequences come from peripheral blood, collected in a trial of Ad26.COV2.S vaccine versus placebo. These receptors were collected from a person between 18 and 65 years old who received the Ad26.COV2.S COVID-19 vaccine or a placebo.

The J gene is TRBJ2-3, the V gene TRBV11-2, with 7 bases lining up with TRBD1. Germline V gene sequence: CDR1 SGHAT, CDR2 FQNNGV. Trimming cost V 1 base and J 0 bases; bases outside gene matches: 4. CDR3 size: 16 residues. The CDR3 coding sequence is TGTGCCAGCAGCTTAGTCTCAGGGGGTAGCACAGATACGCAGTATTTT. Its translation is CASSLVSGGSTDTQYF.

The chain employs TRBV6-5 and TRBJ2-5; TRBD1 matches at 9 bases. The J segment lost 4 bases and the V segment lost 6 bases, leaving 3 bases of the junction unmatched. The CDR3 is 13 amino acids. Germline values: CDR1 MNHEY, CDR2 SVGAGI. The CDR3 coding sequence is TGTGCCAGCAGACTGGACAGGGGAGAGACCCAGTACTTC. This codes for CASRLDRGETQYF.

This clone came up once. J is TRBJ1-3 and V is TRBV4-3; D is unclear. V was pared by 0 bases and J by 1 base, with 7 bases between. The CDR3 covers 15 residues. Germline-derived CDR1 and CDR2 are LGHNA and YSLEER. The CDR3 is CASSQEGGSGNTIYF. DNA for the CDR3: TGCGCCAGCAGCCAAGAAGGAGGTTCTGGAAACACCATATATTTT.

The J gene is TRBJ2-7, the V gene TRBV7-2; 10 nucleotides line up with TRBD1. Trimming removed 5 bases from V and 2 bases from J; junction bases left unmatched: 3. CDR3 length equals 14 residues. The germline V gene encodes CDR1 SGHTA and CDR2 FQGNSA. The CDR3 coding sequence is TGTGCCAGCAGCCCAGACAGGGGGCCCTACGAGCAGTACTTC. Translation: CASSPDRGPYEQYF.

This rearrangement joins TRBV30 to TRBJ2-5; no firm D call. V lost 4 bases, J lost 5 bases, and 14 bases lay in between. The CDR3 loop spans 13 amino acids. The germline V gene encodes CDR1 GTSNPN and CDR2 SVGIG (reference sequence). CDR3 coding DNA: TGTGCCTGGACCCCCGGGCGACCCGAGACCCAGTACTTC. Its translation is CAWTPGRPETQYF.

This chain uses TRBV4-3 with TRBJ2-5; 8 positions agree with TRBD2. This CDR3 has 17 residues. The germline V gene encodes CDR1 LGHNA and CDR2 YSLEER. V dropped 2 bases and J dropped 5; count of bases not matched to a gene: 13. The chain's CDR3 is CASSQWFSGESRETQYF. The CDR3, as DNA: TGCGCCAGCAGCCAATGGTTTAGCGGGGAATCGCGGGAGACCCAGTACTTC.

V and J are TRBV9 and TRBJ2-1; D might be TRBD2 (5 bases). The ends were cut back, 0 bases at V and 6 bases at J, with 13 bases in the middle. Per germline, CDR1 SGDLS and CDR2 YYNGEE. The CDR3 covers 15 residues. CDR3: CASSVERVAANEQFF. The CDR3 DNA follows: TGTGCCAGCAGCGTAGAGAGGGTGGCGGCCAATGAGCAGTTCTTC.

The chain is built from TRBV6-2 or TRBV6-3 and TRBJ2-7; a possible D gene is TRBD2 (5 bases). Germline V lookup: CDR1 MNHEY, CDR2 SVGEGT. Trimming removed 0 bases at V and 0 bases at J, with 15 bases between. This CDR3 comprises 17 residues. CDR3 region: CASSYSPGVLFSYEQYV. The CDR3 coding sequence is TGTGCCAGCAGTTACTCCCCCGGGGTCCTTTTCTCCTACGAGCAGTACGTC.

The chain recombines TRBV6-5 with TRBJ2-2; 7 bases map to TRBD2. The V gene end was trimmed by 8 bases and the J gene end by 1 base; junction bases not matched to a gene: 7. This CDR3 contains 15 residues. CDR1 MNHEY and CDR2 SVGAGI come from the germline V gene. Written as DNA, the CDR3 is TGTGCCAGCTCAAGAAGCGGGGAGAACACCGGGGAGCTGTTTTTT. Amino acids: CASSRSGENTGELFF.

This chain uses TRBV6-6 with TRBJ2-5; 8 nucleotides line up with TRBD1. Germline V CDR1 and CDR2: MNHNY, SVGAGI (reference sequence). This CDR3 comprises 15 residues. Germline trimming cut 6 bases from V and 1 base from J; bases unmatched to any gene: 7. In DNA form, the CDR3 reads TGTGCCAGCAGCTTACGTGGACAGGGCCAAGAGACCCAGTACTTC. Residues: CASSLRGQGQETQYF.

This clone showed up just once. This rearrangement joins TRBV19 to TRBJ2-1; 8 nucleotides line up with TRBD2. Per the germline V gene, CDR1 is LNHDA and CDR2 is SQIVND (reference sequence). With 3 bases clipped from V and 8 bases from J, the junction kept 6 bases outside the gene matches. CDR3 length: 14 amino acids. DNA of the CDR3: TGTGCCAGTAGTATCAGCGGGGGCAAGGATGAGCAGTTCTTC. Protein: CASSISGGKDEQFF.

V is TRBV18 and J is TRBJ2-3; TRBD1 is a possible D gene (6 bases). Looked up from germline, CDR1 is KGHSH and CDR2 is LQKENI. The CDR3 covers 19 residues. Trimming shortened V by 1 base and J by 0 bases, and 20 bases separated the two germline ends. The CDR3: CASSPRLKSTGPSTDTQYF. The CDR3, as DNA: TGTGCCAGCTCACCACGTCTTAAGTCGACAGGCCCTAGCACAGATACGCAGTATTTT.

The V gene is TRBV6-5, the J gene TRBJ1-2; maybe TRBD1 (6 bases). This CDR3 region has 13 residues. Trimming removed 6 bases at V and 8 bases at J, with 16 bases between. Germline loops: CDR1 MNHEY, CDR2 SVGAGI. CDR3 DNA sequence: TGTGCCAGCAGCCTTACCGAACAGGGAGGCTACACCTTC. Protein product: CASSLTEQGGYTF.

V is TRBV10-3 and J is TRBJ2-1; 7 bases match TRBD1. The germline gives CDR1 ENHRY, CDR2 SYGVKD. The CDR3 has 14 amino acids. V gave up 7 bases and J gave up 4 bases; unmatched junction bases: 7. CDR3 in DNA: TGTGCCATCAACCGTGGGACAGAATACAATGAGCAGTTCTTC. Protein product: CAINRGTEYNEQFF.

In the case of this clone: At one of its ends the junction is not consistent with the germline gene, which may arise from a read error. V usage is TRBV4-1 and J usage is TRBJ2-3, with TRBD2 matching over 8 bases. CDR3 length: 13 residues. Germline-derived CDR1 and CDR2 are MGHRA and YSYEKL. CDR3 bases: TGCGCCAGCCGCCAGGCGGGGGGAGATACGCAGTATTTT. Amino acids: CASRQAGGDTQYF.

The gene calls are TRBV27 and TRBJ1-6; D is ambiguous. Germline loops: CDR1 MNHEY, CDR2 SMNVEV (reference sequence). The CDR3 is 15 amino acids. Trimming removed 6 bases at V and 4 bases at J, with 13 bases between. The CDR3: CASSSDPPYNSPLHF. As DNA, the CDR3 is TGTGCCAGCAGCTCGGATCCACCTTATAATTCACCCCTCCACTTT.

The rearrangement joins TRBV7-9 to TRBJ2-3; TRBD2 is a possible D gene (6 bases). CDR1 is SEHNR and CDR2 is FQNEAQ in the germline V gene (reference sequence). The CDR3 is made up of 15 amino acids. With 6 bases removed from V and 0 bases from J, the gap between germline ends came to 13 bases. The CDR3 loop is CASSLSGPSTDTQYF. DNA of the CDR3: TGTGCCAGCAGTCTTAGCGGACCTAGCACAGATACGCAGTATTTT.

The V gene is TRBV4-3, the J gene TRBJ2-1, with 8 bases fitting TRBD2. The CDR3 has 16 residues. The trim removed 0 bases at V and 4 bases at J, leaving 5 bases unmatched. Germline CDR1 is LGHNA and CDR2 is YSLEER. Here the CDR3 reads CASSQDGGTRYNEQFF. In DNA, the CDR3 is TGCGCCAGCAGCCAAGATGGAGGGACTAGGTACAATGAGCAGTTCTTC.

The chain couples TRBV7-2 to TRBJ2-2; 9 nucleotides line up with TRBD1. The ends lost 2 bases at V and 4 bases at J; junction bases unmatched: 5. CDR3 length: 16 residues. Germline lookup yields CDR1 SGHTA and CDR2 FQGNSA. The DNA for the CDR3 is TGTGCCAGCAGCTTAAATGGGGACAGGGCCACCGGGGAGCTGTTTTTT. Its translation: CASSLNGDRATGELFF.

The chain carries TRBV3-1 (or the pseudogene TRBV3-2) and TRBJ1-6; TRBD1 aligns across 10 bases. CDR3 length: 15 residues. V trimming: 5 bases; J trimming: 9 bases; junction bases outside the gene matches: 7. Germline V lookup: CDR1 LGHDT, CDR2 YNNKEL (reference sequence). CDR3 loop: CASSLGTGVLSPLHF. The CDR3 coding sequence is TGTGCCAGCAGCTTGGGGACAGGGGTTCTTTCACCCCTCCACTTT.

This rearrangement joins TRBV19 to TRBJ2-7; D call uncertain. The germline V and J ends were trimmed by 3 bases and 2 bases, with 8 bases remaining between them. This CDR3 region has 13 residues. Per germline, CDR1 LNHDA and CDR2 SQIVND (reference sequence). CDR3 DNA sequence: TGTGCCAGTAGTATGGGCAGCGCCTACGAGCAGTACTTC. This encodes CASSMGSAYEQYF.

V gene TRBV28 combines with J gene TRBJ2-7; 11 bases are shared with TRBD2. The germline gives CDR1 MDHEN, CDR2 SYDVKM. The CDR3 is 14 amino acids. Unmatched junction bases numbered 0, after V lost 5 bases and J lost 0 bases. CDR3 bases: TGTGCCAGCAGTGGACTAGCGGGCTCCTACGAGCAGTACGTC. Encoded protein: CASSGLAGSYEQYV.